The present T cell receptor beta chain was sequenced within a study of shared clonotypes between healthy human individuals. This table comes from immunoSEQ multiplex PCR, and its TCRdb copy is limited to in-frame clones, with some not included. Among millions of clones, about 92% were seen once, and the ten largest hold more than 0.12%. There are 17 residues in the CDR3. Trimming took 4 bases from V and 5 from J; bases not matched to a gene: 9. CDR1 is MDHEN and CDR2 is SYDVKM in the germline V gene. This receptor was obtained from a man between 18 and 35 years old in good health. Sequenced input: naive CD4+ T cells sorted from blood. The subset here: CD45RA+ positively selected. The chain links TRBV28 to TRBJ2-5, with 14 bases lining up with TRBD2. The CDR3 loop is CASSSGLAGETPETQYF. The CDR3 DNA is TGTGCCAGCAGTTCGGGACTAGCGGGGGAGACCCCGGAGACCCAGTACTTC.